The clone carrying this T cell receptor beta chain was observed a few times. This sample was included in a study of blood T cells in healthy people across ages. The use of a sample-barcoded 5' primer and a J-beta primer mix characterized a second PCR of roughly 6 to 11 cycles. TCRdb re-called the 5' RACE reads with MiXCR, one entry per CDR3 protein. The sample has about 1.5 million distinct CDR3 sequences; approximately 43% are singletons. Germline CDR1 is MNHNY and CDR2 is SVGAGI (reference sequence). The length of the CDR3 is 16 residues. J gave up 3 bases and V 6 bases, and 9 bases lay outside the gene matches.

The sample consisted of blood. The sequence came from a woman under 30 in good health. The V gene is TRBV6-6, the J gene TRBJ1-4; 8 bases are a match to TRBD1. The CDR3: CASSVNRGGANEKLFF. The CDR3 DNA follows: TGTGCCAGCAGCGTAAACAGGGGGGGAGCTAATGAAAAACTGTTTTTT.